This TCR beta chain is from a study of cytomegalovirus exposure and HLA in healthy donors. The overall study: The approximately 120 million unique TCR beta sequences, from 150 million to 200 million T cells, were found by an earlier analysis.

Findings and limits, study-wide: When analyzed later, a missense DCLRE1C variant was found to be linked to TCR beta V- and J-gene trimming. In a later analysis, parvovirus B19, influenza, CMV and Epstein-Barr virus appeared linked to several top co-occurrence clusters.

Trimming removed 5 bases at V and 4 bases at J, with 17 bases between. This CDR3 comprises 15 residues. CDR1 SGHVS and CDR2 FNYEAQ come from the germline V gene. It was with 60 Vbeta and 13 Jbeta primers that the PCR ran. Source study methods: A follow-up analysis tallied tens of millions of unique TCR beta chains, roughly 11 million shared. This table comes from immunoSEQ multiplex PCR, and its TCRdb copy is limited to in-frame clones, with some not included. V and J calls and clone size are as listed in that table; D and trimming were resolved from the DNA. The sample lists 95,000 to 150,000 clones, about 80% occurring once. Note on this clone: Its specificity is unknown.

Sequencing used PBMCs. The chain couples TRBV7-6 to TRBJ1-2; D remains unclear. This receptor was identified in a woman in her 40s in good health and CMV-seropositive. As DNA, the CDR3 is TGTGCCAGCAGCCCGGACCGGGAGGGTGTCTATGGCTACACCTTC. Protein product: CASSPDREGVYGYTF.